Following are 9 T cell receptor beta chains from one sample sequenced in a study of T-cell memory formation after mild COVID-19. One entry per CDR3 protein results from TCRdb running MiXCR on the 5' RACE reads. Here the sample spans fewer than 700,000 distinct CDR3 sequences, around 17% being singletons. The sequenced sample was PBMCs or a T cell subset sorted from them (not recorded which). These receptors were obtained from an adult woman who had mild COVID-19 (a few samples of this study predate the infection). Cell type and time point are not known.

The rearrangement joins TRBV15 to TRBJ2-3, with TRBD2 matching over 10 bases. The germline gives CDR1 LNHNV, CDR2 YYDKDF (reference sequence). Trimming cost V 0 bases and J 3 bases; bases outside gene matches: 6. The length of the CDR3 is 17 residues. The CDR3 loop reads CATSRDLKRGGTDTQYF. In DNA, the CDR3 is TGTGCCACCAGCAGAGATCTGAAGCGGGGGGGAACAGATACGCAGTATTTT. Variable domain in full (rest from reference TRBV15 and TRBJ2-3): DAMVIQNPRYQVTQFGKPVTLSCSQTLNHNVMYWYQQKSSQAPKLLFHYYDKDFNNEADTPDNFQSRRPNTSFCFLDIRSPGLGDTAMYLCATSRDLKRGGTDTQYFGPGTRLTVL.

This chain uses TRBV20-1 with TRBJ1-5; TRBD1 might be the D (6 bases). In germline, CDR1 is DFQATT, CDR2 SNEGSKA (reference sequence). V lost 5 bases and J 5 bases, leaving 13 bases between the germline ends. The CDR3 has 13 residues. CDR3 protein: CSASREGDQPQHF. As DNA, the CDR3 is TGCAGTGCTTCCCGGGAGGGGGATCAGCCCCAGCATTTT.

In its sample, this clonotype was seen a few times. This rearrangement joins TRBV12-3 or TRBV12-4 to TRBJ1-4; D is perhaps TRBD1 (5 bases). Trimming shortened V by 6 bases and J by 7 bases, and 18 bases separated the two germline ends. CDR3 size: 15 residues. The CDR3 bases are TGTGCCAGCAGCACCGGCCCCGGCGGGGGTGAAAAACTGTTTTTT. Protein: CASSTGPGGGEKLFF.

This clonotype was seen a handful of times. The chain combines TRBV12-3 or TRBV12-4 with TRBJ2-7, with D possibly matching TRBD2 (6 bases). Trimming took off 5 bases at V and 6 bases at J, with 11 bases between the two ends. This CDR3 comprises 12 residues. CDR3 protein: CASSPVGGEQYF. In DNA form, the CDR3 reads TGTGCCAGCAGTCCCGTGGGAGGCGAGCAGTACTTC.

The CDR3 spells CASSSLPGDLKNIQYF. The CDR3 DNA reads TGTGCCAGCAGCTCGCTACCGGGGGATCTGAAAAACATTCAGTACTTC. The chain joins TRBV5-6 to TRBJ2-4, with D maybe TRBD2 (6 bases). The CDR3 is made up of 16 amino acids. The V gene's germline CDR1 is SGHDT and CDR2 YYEEEE. The ends were cut back, 3 bases at V and 4 bases at J, with 17 bases in the middle.

The rearrangement joins TRBV3-1 to TRBJ2-7, with 8 bases lining up with TRBD2. CDR1 is LGHDT and CDR2 is YNNKEL in the germline V gene (reference sequence). J was trimmed by 0 bases and V by 1 base; bases with no gene match: 5. The CDR3 is made up of 16 amino acids. The CDR3 sequence is CASSQAAAGGSYEQYF. The CDR3, as DNA: TGTGCCAGCAGCCAAGCAGCGGCGGGGGGCTCCTACGAGCAGTACTTC.

This clonotype was seen a few times. This sequence joins TRBV3-1 and TRBJ2-3, with a possible D match to TRBD2 (6 bases). V was cut by 0 bases and J by 0 bases, with 25 bases left in between. Germline-derived CDR1 and CDR2 are LGHDT and YNNKEL (reference sequence). This CDR3 has 21 amino acids. In nucleotides, the CDR3 is TGTGCCAGCAGCCAAGAATGGACCGCGGGGCCCCCCGGGGGAAGCACAGATACGCAGTATTTT. It codes for CASSQEWTAGPPGGSTDTQYF.

The genes are TRBV18 and TRBJ1-3; D is ambiguous. Germline lookup yields CDR1 KGHSH and CDR2 LQKENI. Between the trimmed V and J ends, which lost 4 bases and 0 bases, there was a span of 7 bases. CDR3 length equals 14 residues. CDR3 in amino acids: CASSHGSSGNTIYF. The CDR3 nucleotides are TGTGCCAGCTCACACGGCAGCTCTGGAAACACCATATATTTT.

This clonotype has just one count. The CDR3 bases are TGTGCCATTAGAGCGGACAGGGGACCTACTAACTATGGCTACACCTTC. This sequence encodes CAIRADRGPTNYGYTF. V and J are TRBV19 and TRBJ1-2, with TRBD1 matching over 9 bases. Germline-derived CDR1 and CDR2 are LNHDA and SQIVND (reference sequence). Unmatched junction bases numbered 12, after V lost 10 bases and J lost 0 bases. The CDR3 extends over 16 amino acids.